The T cell receptor (beta chain) under discussion was sequenced for a study of human T cells and chemical hapten exposure. As for the study in general: Alopecia areata, totalis or universalis affected patients, mainly female. Mainly, slight library volume differences in the pool made TCR yields vary. Study observations and caveats: Against controls, expanded TCRs gave rise to significantly more large CDR3 similarity clusters.

Only a few counts were recorded for this clonotype. Its matching antigen is unknown. Time point given: pre-sensitization, week 0. Treatment described: therapeutic diphenylcyclopropenone sensitization with weekly scalp DPC. Unfractionated whole blood was the source of the extracted total RNA. Attachment of unique molecular identifiers to individual cDNA molecules was performed in the library. TCRdb analysed the RACE reads with MiXCR anew, one entry per CDR3 protein. This sample carries approximately 32,000 distinct CDR3 sequences, about 12% of them seen once, and the ten largest clones take roughly 1.9%. Trimming left V 2 bases short and J 5 bases short, with 18 bases between. The CDR3 extends over 16 amino acids. Germline values: CDR1 SEHNR, CDR2 FQNEAQ (reference sequence).

J is TRBJ1-2 and V is TRBV7-9; no clear D gene. The sequences come from whole blood, collected in connection with sensitization to the hapten diphenylcyclopropenone (DPC). This sequence was found in a woman between 40 and 50 years old with alopecia areata. Some clones in this sample may be carry-over from other donors' samples. CDR3 region: CASSLTSSRQTYGYTF. The CDR3 DNA is TGTGCCAGCAGCTTAACCTCGTCCAGGCAGACATATGGCTACACCTTC.